The 24 T cell receptor beta chains below all came from one sample that was sequenced in a study of cytomegalovirus exposure and HLA in healthy donors (dated by TCRdb to about 2017). The library was made by the immunoSEQ multiplex PCR assay. The table comes from immuneACCESS by way of TCRdb, which keeps in-frame sequences with V and J called. Part of the clones is missing from these tables; in studies checked, under half for an unresolved V gene and the rest for unknown reasons. This sample gives 150,000 to 180,000 clones in total; 65% to 90% of them show up just once. The ten largest clones take up about a fifth of the sample. The sequenced sample was PBMCs. The receptors shown here come from a man aged 18 to 29 in good health and CMV-seropositive.

This chain uses TRBV5-1 with TRBJ2-7; TRBD2 aligns across 7 bases. Germline CDR1 is SGHRS and CDR2 is YFSETQ. The ends lost 4 bases at V and 2 bases at J; junction bases unmatched: 9. This CDR3 spans 15 amino acids. CDR3 in amino acids: CASSPGTTRTYEQYF. The DNA for the CDR3 is TGCGCCAGCAGCCCAGGGACTACACGAACCTACGAGCAGTACTTC.

V and J are TRBV9 and TRBJ2-1; 9 bases map to TRBD2. Losses at the gene ends were 4 bases for V and 8 bases for J; bases not matched to a gene: 13. This CDR3 has 16 residues. The germline gives CDR1 SGDLS, CDR2 YYNGEE. The CDR3 nucleotides are TGTGCCAGCAGCCCGTGGGGTAGCGGGAGTTTGGATGAGCAGTTCTTC. Translating it yields CASSPWGSGSLDEQFF.

The CDR3 DNA reads TGTGCCAGCAGTCAACGGGATAGCTCCTACGAGCAGTACTTC. Residues: CASSQRDSSYEQYF. This chain links TRBV6-5 with TRBJ2-7, with a possible D match to TRBD2 (5 bases). This CDR3 has 14 amino acids. Germline V CDR1 and CDR2: MNHEY, SVGAGI. The V gene lost 5 bases and the J gene lost 0 bases, with 11 bases spanning the gap.

This chain uses TRBV9 with TRBJ2-7; tentative D call: TRBD1 (6 bases). The CDR3 loop spans 14 amino acids. Trimming removed 3 bases from V and 0 bases from J, with 10 bases in between. The germline V gene encodes CDR1 SGDLS and CDR2 YYNGEE. CDR3: CASSATGSSYEQYF. For the CDR3, the DNA is TGTGCCAGCAGCGCTACAGGGAGCTCCTACGAGCAGTACTTC.

This chain joins TRBV19 and TRBJ2-2; 7 bases are shared with TRBD1. CDR1 LNHDA and CDR2 SQIVND come from the germline V gene (reference sequence). This CDR3 has 14 amino acids. V lost 6 bases and J lost 5; bases outside the gene matches: 6. The CDR3 nucleotides read TGTGCCAGTAGAACAGGGGAGACAACCGGGGAGCTGTTTTTT. Translated, it gives CASRTGETTGELFF. Variable domain in full (rest from reference TRBV19 and TRBJ2-2): DGGITQSPKYLFRKEGQNVTLSCEQNLNHDAMYWYRQDPGQGLRLIYYSQIVNDFQKGDIAEGYSVSREKKESFPLTVTSAQKNPTAFYLCASRTGETTGELFFGEGSRLTVL.

This chain links TRBV11-3 with TRBJ2-5; TRBD2 matches 11 bases. J gave up 2 bases and V 5 bases, and 7 bases lay outside the gene matches. Per germline, CDR1 SGHNT and CDR2 YENEEA. The CDR3 is 16 residues long. The CDR3 here is CASSPGSSGGQETQYF. CDR3 nucleotide sequence: TGTGCCAGCAGCCCCGGATCTAGCGGGGGGCAAGAGACCCAGTACTTC.

This chain uses TRBV15 with TRBJ2-5, with TRBD2 matching over 14 bases. V was pared by 7 bases and J by 5 bases, with 3 bases of the junction left unmatched. The CDR3 sequence is 14 residues long. Per germline, CDR1 LNHNV and CDR2 YYDKDF (reference sequence). The CDR3 DNA follows: TGTGCCACCACGGGACTAGCGGGAGTGGAGACCCAGTACTTC. The encoded protein is CATTGLAGVETQYF.

This clone was observed a single time. This rearrangement joins TRBV10-3 to TRBJ2-7; D perhaps matches TRBD1 (7 bases). This CDR3 is 13 amino acids long. CDR1 and CDR2 from the germline V gene are ENHRY and SYGVKD. Trimming shortened V by 10 bases and J by 3 bases, and 16 bases separated the two germline ends. CDR3 DNA: TGTGCCACCATTGCTCAGGGGGGCTACGAGCAGTACTTC. The encoded protein is CATIAQGGYEQYF.

The chain carries TRBV10-3 and TRBJ1-2; 7 bases line up with TRBD1. Germline CDR1 reads ENHRY; CDR2 reads SYGVKD. The trim removed 0 bases at V and 0 bases at J, leaving 10 bases unmatched. The CDR3 is 18 amino acids. The CDR3 bases are TGTGCCATCAGTGAGTCCCCCTTCCGGGACAGTTCTAACTATGGCTACACCTTC. Amino acid sequence: CAISESPFRDSSNYGYTF.

The genes are TRBV5-4 and TRBJ1-3; D remains ambiguous. The CDR3 covers 16 residues. From germline, CDR1 is SGHNT and CDR2 YYREEE (reference sequence). Trimming shortened V by 4 bases and J by 0 bases, and 14 bases separated the two germline ends. The CDR3 nucleotides are TGTGCCAGCAGCCCAGGCGCGGGCCTCTCTGGAAACACCATATATTTT. This sequence encodes CASSPGAGLSGNTIYF.

The chain joins TRBV27 to TRBJ2-7; TRBD1 matches 9 bases. Trimming removed 7 bases from V and 3 bases from J; junction bases left unmatched: 4. This CDR3 region has 13 residues. Germline V gene sequence: CDR1 MNHEY, CDR2 SMNVEV (reference sequence). The CDR3 reads CASIPGQGYEQYF. The CDR3 DNA reads TGTGCCAGCATTCCGGGACAGGGCTACGAGCAGTACTTC.

Only a few counts were recorded for this clone. The CDR3 spells CASSYRDRGETQYF. DNA for the CDR3: TGCGCCAGCAGCTACCGGGACAGGGGAGAGACCCAGTACTTC. The J gene is TRBJ2-5, the V gene TRBV5-1; 10 bases map to TRBD1. Germline V gives CDR1 SGHRS, CDR2 YFSETQ. V was pared by 3 bases and J by 4 bases, with 3 bases of the junction left unmatched. This CDR3 has 14 residues.

J is TRBJ2-2 and V is TRBV9, with D perhaps matching TRBD1 (6 bases). The CDR3 runs 19 residues. Trimming shortened V by 4 bases and J by 3 bases, and 25 bases separated the two germline ends. Germline V gene lookup returns CDR1 SGDLS and CDR2 YYNGEE. DNA of the CDR3: TGTGCCAGCAGCTCGCAGGGGATTAGTAAACGGACCTACACCGGGGAGCTGTTTTTT. Protein sequence: CASSSQGISKRTYTGELFF.

V usage is TRBV6-1 and J usage is TRBJ2-5, with a tentative D call TRBD1 (6 bases). CDR3 length: 15 residues. Germline V gives CDR1 MNHNS, CDR2 SASEGT. Trimming cost V 4 bases and J 5 bases, with 17 bases left between them. The chain's CDR3 is CASSGASTGWETQYF. CDR3 nucleotide sequence: TGTGCCAGCAGTGGGGCCTCCACAGGGTGGGAGACCCAGTACTTC.

The V and J genes are TRBV7-9 and TRBJ1-1; 7 bases are a match to TRBD1. The CDR3 totals 15 residues. Unmatched junction bases numbered 9, after V lost 4 bases and J lost 4 bases. The germline CDR1 and CDR2 sequences are SEHNR and FQNEAQ (reference sequence). CDR3 bases: TGTGCCAGCAGCTCAGAAAGGGGGCACTTCACTGAAGCTTTCTTT. Protein product: CASSSERGHFTEAFF.

The chain recombines TRBV5-6 with TRBJ1-1; TRBD1 matches 7 bases. Looked up from germline, CDR1 is SGHDT and CDR2 is YYEEEE. CDR3 length: 16 amino acids. The V gene end was trimmed by 1 base and the J gene end by 1 base; junction bases not matched to a gene: 7. CDR3 residues: CASSLSNRGSNTEAFF. DNA of the CDR3: TGTGCCAGCAGCTTGTCGAACAGGGGCTCGAACACTGAAGCTTTCTTT.

The sample holds one count of this clone. The V and J genes are TRBV9 and TRBJ1-2, with D tentatively TRBD1 (5 bases). With 4 bases removed from V and 3 bases from J, the gap between germline ends came to 16 bases. CDR1 is SGDLS and CDR2 is YYNGEE in the germline V gene. This CDR3 is built from 15 residues. CDR3 sequence (DNA): TGTGCCAGCAGCCCGCCCAGGGCGGGATACTATGGCTACACCTTC. This codes for CASSPPRAGYYGYTF.

This clone was observed a few times. This chain connects TRBV4-1 to TRBJ1-3; the match to TRBD1 covers 7 bases. Trimming took 3 bases from V and 4 from J; bases not matched to a gene: 15. Looked up from germline, CDR1 is MGHRA and CDR2 is YSYEKL. CDR3 length: 18 amino acids. The CDR3 bases are TGCGCCAGCAGCCATGCTCCCCGGCCGGACAGGAGAGGAAACACCATATATTTT. It translates to CASSHAPRPDRRGNTIYF.

The chain has TRBV27 and TRBJ2-5, with TRBD2 matching over 11 bases. After removal of 6 bases from V and 3 bases from J, the junction contained 6 bases not matched to a gene. This CDR3 is built from 15 residues. Germline V CDR1 and CDR2: MNHEY, SMNVEV (reference sequence). CDR3 coding DNA: TGTGCCAGCAGCCCCGGGACTAGCGGAAAAGAGACCCAGTACTTC. Translated, it gives CASSPGTSGKETQYF.

The chain recombines TRBV4-2 with TRBJ2-3; 14 nucleotides match TRBD2. The CDR3 loop spans 19 amino acids. J was trimmed by 8 bases and V by 4 bases; bases with no gene match: 17. CDR1 is LGHNA and CDR2 is YNFKEQ in the germline V gene. CDR3 region: CASSRKTLTSGRVQGTQYF. The CDR3 DNA is TGTGCCAGCAGCCGGAAGACCCTGACTAGCGGGAGGGTTCAGGGTACGCAGTATTTT.

V and J are TRBV21-1 and TRBJ2-7; TRBD1, the table's D call, lacks a check against the DNA. TRBV21-1 is annotated as a pseudogene. This CDR3 is 20 amino acids long. The CDR3 bases are TGTGCCAGCAGCAAAGAAGCAGAGGACAGGGGGCGCAATTGGACCTACGAGCAGTACTTC. This sequence encodes CASSKEAEDRGRNWTYEQYF.

V is TRBV7-9 and J is TRBJ2-1; possible D gene TRBD1, 6 bases. The CDR3 has 16 amino acids. V was cut by 4 bases and J by 1 base, with 14 bases left in between. Germline CDR1 SEHNR, CDR2 FQNEAQ (reference sequence). The CDR3 region has the DNA TGTGCCAGCAGCTCTTGGGACACCCCTTCCTACAATGAGCAGTTCTTC. Translated, it gives CASSSWDTPSYNEQFF.

This chain joins TRBV7-9 and TRBJ2-1, with D maybe TRBD2 (5 bases). V lost 10 bases and J 4 bases, leaving 8 bases between the germline ends. This CDR3 has 11 amino acids. Germline V gives CDR1 SEHNR, CDR2 FQNEAQ (reference sequence). The DNA for the CDR3 is TGTGCCAACGGGGAATACAATGAGCAGTTCTTC. The encoded protein is CANGEYNEQFF.

The chain links TRBV9 to TRBJ2-5, with 11 bases aligning to TRBD1. The length of the CDR3 is 16 residues. In germline, CDR1 is SGDLS, CDR2 YYNGEE. The ends lost 4 bases at V and 3 bases at J; junction bases unmatched: 8. The CDR3 DNA reads as TGTGCCAGCAGCCGGGACAGGGGGAGGGCCGAAGAGACCCAGTACTTC. It is translated as CASSRDRGRAEETQYF.